What follows are 21 T cell receptor beta chains derived from one specimen sequenced in a study of early T cells in non-severe SARS-CoV-2 infection. TCRdb itself ran the 5' RACE reads through MiXCR, one entry per CDR3 protein. The sample yields roughly 90,000 distinct CDR3 sequences, roughly 14% seen once. Sample: whole blood. These receptors were taken from an adult who was a healthcare worker with PCR-confirmed SARS-CoV-2 infection or an uninfected control (not recorded which).

The rearrangement joins TRBV12-2 to TRBJ2-3; TRBD2 reflects the table's D call only, with no check against the DNA. TRBV12-2 constitutes a pseudogene. The CDR3 has 14 residues. The CDR3: CASRFSRSGDTQYF. The CDR3 region has the DNA TGTGCAAGTCGCTTCTCACGTAGCGGGGATACGCAGTATTTT.

This chain connects TRBV20-1 to TRBJ2-5, with a tentative D call TRBD1 (6 bases). The V gene lost 3 bases and the J gene lost 0 bases, with 11 bases spanning the gap. The V gene's germline CDR1 is DFQATT and CDR2 SNEGSKA (reference sequence). This CDR3 has 14 amino acids. The CDR3 spells CSARRTAYQETQYF. The CDR3 region has the DNA TGCAGTGCTAGGCGGACAGCGTACCAAGAGACCCAGTACTTC.

V usage is TRBV2 and J usage is TRBJ1-2, with a tentative D call TRBD1 (5 bases). The germline CDR1 and CDR2 sequences are SNHLY and FYNNEI. The CDR3 runs 12 residues. The V gene lost 4 bases and the J gene lost 8 bases, with 11 bases spanning the gap. The CDR3 region is CASSVRQWGYTF. The DNA of the CDR3 is TGTGCCAGCAGTGTCCGACAGTGGGGCTACACCTTC.

This clonotype appeared many times. This rearrangement joins TRBV20-1 to TRBJ1-2; 7 bases map to TRBD1. J lost 3 bases, V lost 6 bases, and 10 bases had no gene match. Germline loops: CDR1 DFQATT, CDR2 SNEGSKA (reference sequence). The CDR3 is 14 amino acids. CDR3 loop: CSATRQGSDYGYTF. The CDR3 DNA follows: TGCAGTGCCACTCGACAGGGATCGGACTATGGCTACACCTTC.

V is TRBV3-1 and J is TRBJ2-1, with 11 bases fitting TRBD2. This CDR3 has 16 amino acids. The J segment lost 7 bases and the V segment lost 4 bases, leaving 9 bases of the junction unmatched. Germline values: CDR1 LGHDT, CDR2 YNNKEL (reference sequence). DNA of the CDR3: TGTGCCAGCAGCCCACCGGTAGCGGGGGGGCTAAATGAGCAGTTCTTC. Its translation: CASSPPVAGGLNEQFF.

CDR3 in amino acids: CSASRSSITQYF. In DNA, the CDR3 is TGCAGTGCTAGCCGATCTTCCATAACCCAGTACTTC. This chain connects TRBV20-1 to TRBJ2-5; no reliable D call. The CDR3 runs 12 residues. Looked up from germline, CDR1 is DFQATT and CDR2 is SNEGSKA (reference sequence). The V and J ends lost 3 bases and 8 bases respectively, with 13 bases between them.

The chain links TRBV29-1 to TRBJ2-7; 9 bases are a match to TRBD1. V shed 7 bases and J 7 bases; nucleotides not matched to a gene: 5. Germline V CDR1 and CDR2: SQVTM, ANQGSEA. CDR3 size: 11 residues. In DNA form, the CDR3 reads TGCAGCGCCCTGACAGGGGGAGAGCAGTACGTC. Its protein is CSALTGGEQYV.

The chain joins TRBV5-1 to TRBJ1-1; D unresolved. The CDR3 consists of 14 residues. Looked up from germline, CDR1 is SGHRS and CDR2 is YFSETQ. The V end was cut by 4 bases, the J end by 0 bases, with 10 bases between. CDR3 sequence reads: CASSTQTVNTEAFF. The CDR3 DNA follows: TGCGCCAGCAGCACCCAAACCGTGAACACTGAAGCTTTCTTT.

This clonotype was counted only a few times. This chain joins TRBV5-1 and TRBJ2-1; 8 bases are shared with TRBD1. This CDR3 contains 13 residues. With V trimmed by 4 bases and J by 7 bases, 4 bases remained unmatched. Germline CDR1 SGHRS, CDR2 YFSETQ. CDR3 protein: CASSADRDNEQFF. CDR3 sequence (DNA): TGCGCCAGCAGCGCGGACAGGGATAATGAGCAGTTCTTC.

V is TRBV5-6 and J is TRBJ2-3; D tentatively reads TRBD1 or TRBD2 (5 bases each). Trimming removed 6 bases from V and 8 bases from J, with 13 bases in between. The CDR3 is 12 amino acids. Germline values: CDR1 SGHDT, CDR2 YYEEEE. CDR3 DNA sequence: TGTGCCAGCACGTCTGGGACCGGTACGCAGTATTTT. This sequence encodes CASTSGTGTQYF.

The chain carries TRBV30 and TRBJ2-5; a weak D match, TRBD2 (7 bases). V lost 0 bases and J 4 bases, leaving 15 bases between the germline ends. There are 15 residues in the CDR3. Germline V CDR1 and CDR2: GTSNPN, SVGIG (reference sequence). Written as DNA, the CDR3 is TGTGCCTGGAGTGTGAGTGGGGGGGCCGGAGAGACCCAGTACTTC. Its protein is CAWSVSGGAGETQYF.

This clonotype turned up a few times. V gene TRBV24-1 combines with J gene TRBJ2-3; D uncertain. Trimming took off 9 bases at V and 5 bases at J, with 11 bases between the two ends. The CDR3 contains 12 residues. Looked up from germline, CDR1 is KGHDR and CDR2 is SFDVKD. The CDR3 nucleotides read TGTGCCACCCACTCACGGCGAGATACGCAGTATTTT. As protein: CATHSRRDTQYF.

This clonotype appeared many times. This chain uses TRBV5-4 with TRBJ2-3; the D gene could be TRBD1 or TRBD2 (6 bases each). Germline loops: CDR1 SGHNT, CDR2 YYREEE (reference sequence). Between the trimmed V and J ends, which lost 2 bases and 0 bases, there was a span of 13 bases. The CDR3 sequence is 16 residues long. CDR3 bases: TGTGCCAGCAGCTTTACTAGGGGGGCTAGCACAGATACGCAGTATTTT. Protein sequence: CASSFTRGASTDTQYF.

The genes are TRBV14 and TRBJ1-3; possibly TRBD1 for D (5 bases). CDR3 size: 16 residues. Trimming shortened V by 2 bases and J by 3 bases, and 14 bases separated the two germline ends. The germline V gene has CDR1 SGHDN and CDR2 FVKESK. In DNA, the CDR3 is TGTGCCAGCAGCCAATTCATAGGGGCAAATGGAAACACCATATATTTT. It translates to CASSQFIGANGNTIYF.

The rearrangement joins TRBV20-1 to TRBJ2-1; D assignment may be TRBD1 or TRBD2 (6 bases each). V gave up 4 bases and J gave up 7 bases, with 20 bases separating them. This CDR3 is built from 15 residues. Germline CDR1 reads DFQATT; CDR2 reads SNEGSKA (reference sequence). The CDR3 loop reads CSAKGEAGWANEQFF. The CDR3 bases are TGCAGTGCTAAGGGGGAGGCAGGGTGGGCGAATGAGCAGTTCTTC.

This clonotype has more than one count but fewer than ten. The gene calls are TRBV29-1 and TRBJ2-1, with 10 nucleotides matching TRBD2. CDR1 is SQVTM and CDR2 is ANQGSEA in the germline V gene. The CDR3 sequence is 14 residues long. Trimming cost V 4 bases and J 3 bases; bases outside gene matches: 3. The CDR3 loop is CSVGTSGYYNEQFF. CDR3 coding DNA: TGCAGCGTTGGGACTAGCGGCTACTACAATGAGCAGTTCTTC.

This clonotype was seen only a few times. V is TRBV6-2 or TRBV6-3 and J is TRBJ2-2; D call uncertain. Looked up from germline, CDR1 is MNHEY and CDR2 is SVGEGT. The CDR3 consists of 12 residues. Trimming took 4 bases from V and 9 from J, leaving 9 bases between them. CDR3 region: CASSFLTRELFF. CDR3 nucleotide sequence: TGTGCCAGCAGTTTCCTGACCCGGGAGCTGTTTTTT.

In this sample, this clonotype turned up many times. This chain connects TRBV2 to TRBJ1-1, with 9 bases identical to TRBD1. This CDR3 is 15 amino acids long. Losses at the gene ends were 6 bases for V and 4 bases for J; bases not matched to a gene: 9. CDR1 SNHLY and CDR2 FYNNEI come from the germline V gene. In DNA form, the CDR3 reads TGTGCCAGCAGGACCGGGACAGGGTCGGGCACTGAAGCTTTCTTT. The encoded protein is CASRTGTGSGTEAFF.

This clonotype has only a few counts. The chain carries TRBV7-9 and TRBJ2-6, with TRBD1 as a possible D gene (6 bases). The length of the CDR3 is 16 residues. The V end lost 4 bases, the J end lost 12 bases, and 22 bases lay between the germline ends. Germline V gene data show CDR1 as SEHNR and CDR2 as FQNEAQ (reference sequence). The CDR3 sequence is CASSSGTQKMSRVLTF. The CDR3 DNA reads TGTGCCAGCAGCTCCGGGACACAGAAAATGTCTCGCGTCCTGACTTTC.

This clonotype was seen a few times. The V call is TRBV12-3 or TRBV12-4, the J call TRBJ1-2; D is unclear. Trimming left V 3 bases short and J 0 bases short, with 5 bases between. The CDR3 length is 13 residues. CDR3 DNA: TGTGCCAGCAGTTTCAAAACTAACTATGGCTACACCTTC. Its translation is CASSFKTNYGYTF.

This clonotype appeared a few times. The V call is TRBV2, the J call TRBJ2-3; maybe TRBD2 (6 bases). This CDR3 has 14 residues. The germline V gene encodes CDR1 SNHLY and CDR2 FYNNEI. Trimming took off 6 bases at V and 0 bases at J, with 10 bases between the two ends. CDR3 amino acids: CASRSGTSTDTQYF. CDR3 nucleotide sequence: TGTGCCAGCAGGTCCGGGACTAGCACAGATACGCAGTATTTT.